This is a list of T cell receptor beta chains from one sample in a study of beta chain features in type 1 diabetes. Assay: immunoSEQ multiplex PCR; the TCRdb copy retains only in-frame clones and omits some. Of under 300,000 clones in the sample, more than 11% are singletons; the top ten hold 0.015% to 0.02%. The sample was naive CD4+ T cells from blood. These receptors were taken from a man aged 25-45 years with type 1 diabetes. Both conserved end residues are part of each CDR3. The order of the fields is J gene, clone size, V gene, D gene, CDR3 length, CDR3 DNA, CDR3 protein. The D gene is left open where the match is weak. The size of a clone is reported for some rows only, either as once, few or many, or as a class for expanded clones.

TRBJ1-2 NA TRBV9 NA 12 TGTGCCAGCAGCGTAGTTAGGGGAGGCTACACCTTC CASSVVRGGYTF
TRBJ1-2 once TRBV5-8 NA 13 TGTGCCAGCAGCTTGGGTCCAGGGTATGGCTACACCTTC CASSLGPGYGYTF
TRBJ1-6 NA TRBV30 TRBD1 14 TGTGCCTGGAACTTAGGGGGCGATAATTCACCCCTCCACTTT CAWNLGGDNSPLHF
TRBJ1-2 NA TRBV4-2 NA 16 TGTGCCAGCAGCCCCCCAGACAGGCTCGCTAACTATGGCTACACCTTC CASSPPDRLANYGYTF
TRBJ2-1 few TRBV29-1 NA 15 TGCAGCGTTGAATCGTGGCGAGGGTCGAGAAATGAGCAGTTCTTC CSVESWRGSRNEQFF
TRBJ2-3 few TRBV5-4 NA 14 TGTGCCAGCAGCTTGGAGAGCCGGTCGGATACGCAGTATTTT CASSLESRSDTQYF
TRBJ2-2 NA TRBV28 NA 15 TGTGCCAGCAACAGGCCAGGGGCGGGCACCGGGGAGCTGTTTTTT CASNRPGAGTGELFF
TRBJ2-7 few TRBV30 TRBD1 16 TGTGCCTGGACCTCACTCCCGGGACAGGTGTTCCACGAGCAGTACTTC CAWTSLPGQVFHEQYF
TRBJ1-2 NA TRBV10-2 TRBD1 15 TGCGCCAGCAGCGTCTACCCGGGACAGGGGTATGGCTACACCTTC CASSVYPGQGYGYTF
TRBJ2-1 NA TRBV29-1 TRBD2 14 TGCAGCGTAGTCCCTAGCGGGTCTAACAATGAGCAGTTCTTC CSVVPSGSNNEQFF
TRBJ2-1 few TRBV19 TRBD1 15 TGTGCCAGTAGGACCGGGACAGGGAATACCAATGAGCAGTTCTTC CASRTGTGNTNEQFF
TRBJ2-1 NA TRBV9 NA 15 TGTGCCAGCAGCGTAGAACGTCCTCGGAGTAATCAGCAGTTCTTC CASSVERPRSNQQFF
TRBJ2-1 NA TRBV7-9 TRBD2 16 TGTGCCAGCAGCGCAAGGGGACTAGCGGGAGTTAATGAGCAGTTCTTC CASSARGLAGVNEQFF
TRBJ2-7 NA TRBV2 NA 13 TGTGCCAGCAGTGACGCCGGGGTCCTACGGCAGTACTTC CASSDAGVLRQYF
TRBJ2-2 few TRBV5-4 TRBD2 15 TGTGCCAGCAGCTCCGGACTAGCGGGCACCGGGGAGCTGTTTTTT CASSSGLAGTGELFF
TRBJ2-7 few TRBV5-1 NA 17 TGCGCCAGCAGCTTGGATGTGTTAGGCGGGGTCTCCTACGAGCAGTACTTC CASSLDVLGGVSYEQYF
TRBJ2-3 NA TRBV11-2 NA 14 TGTGCCAGCAGCTCAATGACTAGCACAGATACGCAGTATTTT CASSSMTSTDTQYF
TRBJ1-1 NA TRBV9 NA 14 TGTGCCAGCAGCGTAGGAGGTTCGAACACTGAAGCTTTCTTT CASSVGGSNTEAFF
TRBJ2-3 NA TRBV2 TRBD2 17 TGTGCCAGCAGTGAAGCGGATAGCGGGAGCGGCACAGATACGCAGTATTTT CASSEADSGSGTDTQYF
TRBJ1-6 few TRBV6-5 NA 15 TGTGCCAGCAGTTCCCCGGGAGTTGGTAATTCACCCCTCCACTTT CASSSPGVGNSPLHF
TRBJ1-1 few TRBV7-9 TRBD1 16 TGTGCCAGCGGACAGGGGGCCTTCTCCATGAACACTGAAGCTTTCTTT CASGQGAFSMNTEAFF
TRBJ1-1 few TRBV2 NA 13 TGTGCCAGCAGTGAGCTCAAGGGGACTGAAGCTTTCTTT CASSELKGTEAFF
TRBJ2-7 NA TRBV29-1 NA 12 TGCAGCGTTGGATTTGACAGCTACGAGCAGTACTTC CSVGFDSYEQYF
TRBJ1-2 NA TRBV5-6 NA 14 TGTGCCAGCAGCCACTCGACAGGTCCCTATGGCTACACCTTC CASSHSTGPYGYTF
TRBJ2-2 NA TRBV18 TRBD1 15 TGTGCCAGCTCACTTCAGACAGGGAATGACGGGGAGCTGTTTTTT CASSLQTGNDGELFF
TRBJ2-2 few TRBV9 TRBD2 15 TGTGCCAGCAGCAAAGCTAGCGGAGTCACCGGGGAGCTGTTTTTT CASSKASGVTGELFF
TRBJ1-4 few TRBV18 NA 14 TGTGCCAGCTCACCAGGGCAGGGGAATGAAAAACTGTTTTTT CASSPGQGNEKLFF
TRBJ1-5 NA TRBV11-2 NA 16 TGTGCCAGCAGCTTAGGGGAGGCGGGGGTAGGTCAGCCCCAGCATTTT CASSLGEAGVGQPQHF
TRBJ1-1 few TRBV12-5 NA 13 TGTGCTAGTGGTATTACAGTGAACACTGAAGCTTTCTTT CASGITVNTEAFF
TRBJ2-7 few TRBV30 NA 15 TGTGCCTGGGGCCGAGGACTGCAAATCTCCTACGAGCAGTACTTC CAWGRGLQISYEQYF
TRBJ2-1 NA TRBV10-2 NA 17 TGCGCCAGCAGTGAGCCATCCTGGGGAGGGGGTTACAATGAGCAGTTCTTC CASSEPSWGGGYNEQFF
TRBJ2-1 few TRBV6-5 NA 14 TGTGCCAGCAAAGCACAGATCTCCTACAATGAGCAGTTCTTC CASKAQISYNEQFF
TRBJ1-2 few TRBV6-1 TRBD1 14 TGTGCCAGCAGTCCTGACAGGGCCTACTATGGCTACACCTTC CASSPDRAYYGYTF
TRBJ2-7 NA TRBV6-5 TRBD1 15 TGTGCCAGCAGTTACACCGGGACAGCCTTCTACGAGCAGTACTTC CASSYTGTAFYEQYF